This T cell receptor beta chain was sequenced in a study of CD8 T cells in Susac syndrome. Looking at the study overall: Patients with Susac syndrome had blood drawn and were at that point therapy-naive, on corticosteroids, or on intravenous immunoglobulin alone.

Definite or probable Susac syndrome was diagnosed using recently defined diagnostic criteria. RNA, at 0.5 to 1 ug, was reverse transcribed with random hexamers. TCRdb re-called the immunoSEQ multiplex PCR reads with MiXCR, one entry per CDR3 protein. This sample has some 180,000 distinct CDR3 sequences, with roughly 90% found just once. The CDR3 length is 12 residues. V was trimmed by 2 bases and J by 8 bases, leaving 9 bases between them. The clonotype comes from a human donor with Susac syndrome. Sequencing was carried out using CD4+ T cells from PBMCs. The chain couples TRBV12-3 or TRBV12-4 to TRBJ1-2; D gene uncertain. In nucleotides, the CDR3 is TGTGCCAGCAGTTTATTTCCCGGGGGCTACACCTTC. Encoded protein: CASSLFPGGYTF.